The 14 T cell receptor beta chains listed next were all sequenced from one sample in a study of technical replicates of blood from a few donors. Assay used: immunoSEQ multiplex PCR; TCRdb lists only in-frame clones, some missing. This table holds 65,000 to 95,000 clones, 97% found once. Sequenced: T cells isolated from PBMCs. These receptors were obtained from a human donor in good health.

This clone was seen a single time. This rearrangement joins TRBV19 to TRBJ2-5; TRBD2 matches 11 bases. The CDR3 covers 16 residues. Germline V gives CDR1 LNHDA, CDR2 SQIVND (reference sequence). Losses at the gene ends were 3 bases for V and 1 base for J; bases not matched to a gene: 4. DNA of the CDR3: TGTGCCAGTAGTATTACGACTAGCGGGACCCAAGAGACCCAGTACTTC. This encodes CASSITTSGTQETQYF. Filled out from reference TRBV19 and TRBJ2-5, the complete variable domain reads DGGITQSPKYLFRKEGQNVTLSCEQNLNHDAMYWYRQDPGQGLRLIYYSQIVNDFQKGDIAEGYSVSREKKESFPLTVTSAQKNPTAFYLCASSITTSGTQETQYFGPGTRLLVL.

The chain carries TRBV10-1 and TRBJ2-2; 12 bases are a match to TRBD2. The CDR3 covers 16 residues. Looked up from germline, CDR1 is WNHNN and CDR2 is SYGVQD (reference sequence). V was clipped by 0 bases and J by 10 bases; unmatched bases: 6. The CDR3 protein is CASSESTSGSFEELFF. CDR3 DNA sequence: TGCGCCAGCAGTGAGTCGACTAGCGGGAGTTTTGAGGAGCTGTTTTTT.

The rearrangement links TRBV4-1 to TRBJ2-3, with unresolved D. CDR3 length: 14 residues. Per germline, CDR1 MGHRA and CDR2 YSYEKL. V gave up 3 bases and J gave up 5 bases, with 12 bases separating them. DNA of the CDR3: TGCGCCAGCAGCCAGGTAATCGAGGTAGATACGCAGTATTTT. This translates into CASSQVIEVDTQYF.

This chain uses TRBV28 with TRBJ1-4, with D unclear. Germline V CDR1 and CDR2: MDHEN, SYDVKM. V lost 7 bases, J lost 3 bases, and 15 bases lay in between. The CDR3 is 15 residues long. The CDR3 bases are TGTGCCAGCATCCTCGGCGAGGGTGCTAATGAAAAACTGTTTTTT. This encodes CASILGEGANEKLFF.

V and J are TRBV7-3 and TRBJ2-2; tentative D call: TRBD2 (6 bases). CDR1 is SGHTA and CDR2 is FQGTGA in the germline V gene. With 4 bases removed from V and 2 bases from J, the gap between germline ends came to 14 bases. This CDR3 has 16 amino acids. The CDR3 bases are TGTGCCAGCAGCTCGGAGGGCCCGACAAACACCGGGGAGCTGTTTTTT. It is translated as CASSSEGPTNTGELFF.

CDR3 region: CASSLLGTNYEQYF. The CDR3 DNA follows: TGTGCCAGCAGTTTATTAGGGACTAACTACGAGCAGTACTTC. The chain uses TRBV28 and TRBJ2-7; 7 bases align to TRBD2. Losses at the gene ends were 1 base for V and 3 bases for J; bases not matched to a gene: 3. This CDR3 is built from 14 residues. CDR1 is MDHEN and CDR2 is SYDVKM in the germline V gene.

The CDR3 spells CASSLGDSLNQPQHF. DNA for the CDR3: TGTGCCAGCAGCTTGGGGGACTCGCTGAATCAGCCCCAGCATTTT. This sequence joins TRBV5-6 and TRBJ1-5; D may be TRBD1 (5 bases). The V gene's germline CDR1 is SGHDT and CDR2 YYEEEE. The CDR3 contains 15 residues. Trimming removed 0 bases from V and 4 bases from J, with 11 bases in between.

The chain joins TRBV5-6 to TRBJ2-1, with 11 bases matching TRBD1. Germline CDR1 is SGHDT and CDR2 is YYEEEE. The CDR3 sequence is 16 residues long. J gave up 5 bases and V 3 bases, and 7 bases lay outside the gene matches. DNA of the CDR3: TGTGCCAGCAGCTACGGACAGGGGGCGATAGACAATGAGCAGTTCTTC. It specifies CASSYGQGAIDNEQFF.

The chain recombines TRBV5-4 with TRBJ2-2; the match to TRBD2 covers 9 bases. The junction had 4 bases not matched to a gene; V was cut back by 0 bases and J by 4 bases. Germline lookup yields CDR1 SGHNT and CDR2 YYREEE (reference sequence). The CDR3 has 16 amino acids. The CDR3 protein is CASSLDSGGRTGELFF. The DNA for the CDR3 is TGTGCCAGCAGCTTGGATAGCGGGGGCCGCACCGGGGAGCTGTTTTTT. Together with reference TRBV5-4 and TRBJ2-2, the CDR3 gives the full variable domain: ETGVTQSPTHLIKTRGQQVTLRCSSQSGHNTVSWYQQALGQGPQFIFQYYREEENGRGNFPPRFSGLQFPNYSSELNVNALELDDSALYLCASSLDSGGRTGELFFGEGSRLTVL.

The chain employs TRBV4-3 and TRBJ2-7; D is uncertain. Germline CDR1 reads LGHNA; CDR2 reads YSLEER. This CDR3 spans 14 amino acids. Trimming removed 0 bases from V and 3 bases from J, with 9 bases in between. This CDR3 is CASSQDTRSYEQYF. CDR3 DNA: TGCGCCAGCAGCCAAGACACGAGGAGCTACGAGCAGTACTTC.

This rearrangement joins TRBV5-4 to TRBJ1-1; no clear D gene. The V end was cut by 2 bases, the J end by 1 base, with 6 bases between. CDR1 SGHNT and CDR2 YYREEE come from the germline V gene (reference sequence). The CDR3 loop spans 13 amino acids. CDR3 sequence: CASSFGRNTEAFF. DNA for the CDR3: TGTGCCAGCAGCTTTGGTAGGAACACTGAAGCTTTCTTT.

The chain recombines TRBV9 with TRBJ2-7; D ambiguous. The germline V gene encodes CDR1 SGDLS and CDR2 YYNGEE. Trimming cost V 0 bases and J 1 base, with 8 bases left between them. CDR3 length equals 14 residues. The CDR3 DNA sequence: TGTGCCAGCAGCGTAGGACTTAGTTCCTACGAGCAGTACTTC. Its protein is CASSVGLSSYEQYF.

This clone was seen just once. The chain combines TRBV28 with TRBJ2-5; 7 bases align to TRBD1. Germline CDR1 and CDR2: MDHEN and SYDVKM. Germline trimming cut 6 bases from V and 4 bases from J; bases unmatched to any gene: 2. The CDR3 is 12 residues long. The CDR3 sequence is CASRAGGETQYF. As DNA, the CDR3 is TGTGCCAGCAGAGCAGGGGGAGAGACCCAGTACTTC. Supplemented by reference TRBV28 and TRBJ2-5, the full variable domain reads DVKVTQSSRYLVKRTGEKVFLECVQDMDHENMFWYRQDPGLGLRLIYFSYDVKMKEKGDIPEGYSVSREKKERFSLILESASTNQTSMYLCASRAGGETQYFGPGTRLLVL.

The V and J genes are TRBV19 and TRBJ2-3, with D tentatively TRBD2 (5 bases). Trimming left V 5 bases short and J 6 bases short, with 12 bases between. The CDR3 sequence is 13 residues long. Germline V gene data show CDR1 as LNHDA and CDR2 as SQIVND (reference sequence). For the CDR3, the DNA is TGTGCCAGTAGTCCCTCACTAGGGGATACGCAGTATTTT. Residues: CASSPSLGDTQYF.